The clone carrying this T cell receptor (beta chain) has ten or more counts. The data originate from a study of blood T cell repertoires in COVID-19. The CDR3 is made up of 15 amino acids. V lost 0 bases and J lost 8, with 17 bases in between. TCRdb's table, derived via immunoSEQ multiplex PCR, lists solely in-frame clones and lacks some. Among 100,000 or so clones, about 86% were seen once, and the ten largest hold less than 3%. The rearrangement joins TRBV23-1 to TRBJ2-7, with D possibly matching TRBD2 (6 bases). TRBV23-1 is recorded as an ORF, its role being uncertain. The sequenced sample was PBMCs or T cells enriched from blood (not recorded which). This TCR was sampled from a woman aged 50 to 60 who had recovered from COVID-19. CDR3 in amino acids: CASSQSKGLRGKQYF. For the CDR3, the DNA is TGCGCCAGCAGTCAATCCAAGGGTCTTCGGGGGAAGCAGTACTTC.